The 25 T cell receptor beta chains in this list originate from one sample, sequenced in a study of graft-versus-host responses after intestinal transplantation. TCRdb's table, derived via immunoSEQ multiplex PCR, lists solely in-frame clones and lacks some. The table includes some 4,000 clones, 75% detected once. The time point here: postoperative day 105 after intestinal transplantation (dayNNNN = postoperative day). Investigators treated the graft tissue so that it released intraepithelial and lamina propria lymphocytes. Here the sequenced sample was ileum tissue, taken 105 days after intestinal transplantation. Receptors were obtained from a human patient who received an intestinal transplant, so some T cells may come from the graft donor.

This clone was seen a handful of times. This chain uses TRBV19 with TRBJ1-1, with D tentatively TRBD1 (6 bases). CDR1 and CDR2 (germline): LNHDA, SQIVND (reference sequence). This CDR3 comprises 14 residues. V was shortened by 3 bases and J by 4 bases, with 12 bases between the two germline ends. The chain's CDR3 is CASSIRGGVTEAFF. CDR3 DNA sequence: TGTGCCAGTAGTATCAGAGGGGGAGTCACTGAAGCTTTCTTT.

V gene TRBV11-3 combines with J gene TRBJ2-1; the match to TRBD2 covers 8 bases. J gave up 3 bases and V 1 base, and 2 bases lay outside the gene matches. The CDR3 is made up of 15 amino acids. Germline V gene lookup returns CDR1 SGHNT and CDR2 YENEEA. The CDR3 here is CASSLAGGSYNEQFF. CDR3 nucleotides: TGTGCCAGCAGCTTAGCGGGGGGGAGCTACAATGAGCAGTTCTTC.

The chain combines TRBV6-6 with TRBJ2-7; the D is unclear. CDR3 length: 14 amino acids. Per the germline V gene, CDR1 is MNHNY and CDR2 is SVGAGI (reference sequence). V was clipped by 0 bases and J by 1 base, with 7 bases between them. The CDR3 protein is CASSYSRRSYEQYF. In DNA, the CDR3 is TGTGCCAGCAGTTACTCGCGGCGTTCCTACGAGCAGTACTTC.

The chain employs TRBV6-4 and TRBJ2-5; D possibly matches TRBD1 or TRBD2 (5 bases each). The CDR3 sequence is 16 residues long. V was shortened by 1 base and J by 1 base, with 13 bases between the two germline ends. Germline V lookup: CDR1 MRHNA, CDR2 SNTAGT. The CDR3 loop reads CASSDFIRGVQETQYF. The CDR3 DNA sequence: TGTGCCAGCAGTGACTTTATTAGGGGAGTCCAAGAGACCCAGTACTTC.

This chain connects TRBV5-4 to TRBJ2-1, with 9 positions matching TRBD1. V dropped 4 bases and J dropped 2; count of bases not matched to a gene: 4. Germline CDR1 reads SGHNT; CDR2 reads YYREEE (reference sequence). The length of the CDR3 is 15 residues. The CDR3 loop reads CASSKGQGPYNEQFF. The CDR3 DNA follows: TGTGCCAGCAGCAAGGGACAGGGTCCCTACAATGAGCAGTTCTTC.

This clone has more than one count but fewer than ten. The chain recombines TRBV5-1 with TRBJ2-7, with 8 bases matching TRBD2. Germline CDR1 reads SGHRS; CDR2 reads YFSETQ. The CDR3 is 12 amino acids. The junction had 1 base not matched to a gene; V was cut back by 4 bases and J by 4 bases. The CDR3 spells CASSPSGYEQYF. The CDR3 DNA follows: TGCGCCAGCAGCCCTAGCGGGTACGAGCAGTACTTC. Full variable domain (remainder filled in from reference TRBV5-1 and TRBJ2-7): KAGVTQTPRYLIKTRGQQVTLSCSPISGHRSVSWYQQTPGQGLQFLFEYFSETQRNKGNFPGRFSGRQFSNSRSEMNVSTLELGDSALYLCASSPSGYEQYFGPGTRLTVT.

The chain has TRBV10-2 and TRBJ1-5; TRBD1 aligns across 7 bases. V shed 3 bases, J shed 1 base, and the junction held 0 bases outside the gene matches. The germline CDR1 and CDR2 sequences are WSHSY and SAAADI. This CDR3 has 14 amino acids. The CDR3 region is CASSEQGSNQPQHF. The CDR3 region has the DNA TGCGCCAGCAGTGAACAGGGGAGCAATCAGCCCCAGCATTTT.

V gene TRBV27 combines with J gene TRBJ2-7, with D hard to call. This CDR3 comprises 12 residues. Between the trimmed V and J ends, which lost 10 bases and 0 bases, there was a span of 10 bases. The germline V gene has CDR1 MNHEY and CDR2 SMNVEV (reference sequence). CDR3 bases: TGTGCCACCGGAACGACCTCCTACGAGCAGTACTTC. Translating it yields CATGTTSYEQYF.

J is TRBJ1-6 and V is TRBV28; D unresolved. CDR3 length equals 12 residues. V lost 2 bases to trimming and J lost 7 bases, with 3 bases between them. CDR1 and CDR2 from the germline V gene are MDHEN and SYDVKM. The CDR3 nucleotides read TGTGCCAGCAGTTTAACAAATTCACCCCTCCACTTT. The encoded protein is CASSLTNSPLHF.

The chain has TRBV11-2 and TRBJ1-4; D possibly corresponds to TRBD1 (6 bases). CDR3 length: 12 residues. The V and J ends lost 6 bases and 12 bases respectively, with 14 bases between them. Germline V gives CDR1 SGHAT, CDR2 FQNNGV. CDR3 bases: TGTGCCAGCAGGAGTACGAGGGGGGAACTGTTTTTT. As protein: CASRSTRGELFF.

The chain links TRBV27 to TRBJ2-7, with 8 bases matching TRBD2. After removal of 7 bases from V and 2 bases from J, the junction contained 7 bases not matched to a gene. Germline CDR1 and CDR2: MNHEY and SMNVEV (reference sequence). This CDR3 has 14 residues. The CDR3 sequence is CASKPGLGAYEQYF. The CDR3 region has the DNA TGTGCCAGCAAGCCGGGACTAGGGGCCTACGAGCAGTACTTC.

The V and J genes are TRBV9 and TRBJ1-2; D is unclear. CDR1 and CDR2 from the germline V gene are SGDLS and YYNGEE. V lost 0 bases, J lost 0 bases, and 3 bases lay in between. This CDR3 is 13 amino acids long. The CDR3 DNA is TGTGCCAGCAGCGTAGGAGCTAACTATGGCTACACCTTC. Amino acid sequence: CASSVGANYGYTF.

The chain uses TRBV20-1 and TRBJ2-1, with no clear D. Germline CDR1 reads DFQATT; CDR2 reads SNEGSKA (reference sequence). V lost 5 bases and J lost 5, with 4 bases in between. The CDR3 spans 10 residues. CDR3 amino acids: CSADNNEQFF. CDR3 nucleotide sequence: TGCAGTGCTGACAACAATGAGCAGTTCTTC.

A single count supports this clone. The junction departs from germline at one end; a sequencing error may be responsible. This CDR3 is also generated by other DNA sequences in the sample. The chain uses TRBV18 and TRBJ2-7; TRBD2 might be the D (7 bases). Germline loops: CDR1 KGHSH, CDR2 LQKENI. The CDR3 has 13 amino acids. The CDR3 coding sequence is TGTGCCAGCTCACCACGGGGGGGCCACGAGCAGTACTTT. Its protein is CASSPRGGHEQYF.

CDR3 coding DNA: TGTGCCAGCAGCCAACAGGGAATGAACACTGAAGCTTTCTTT. Protein product: CASSQQGMNTEAFF. V usage is TRBV7-9 and J usage is TRBJ1-1, with TRBD1 as a possible D gene (6 bases). This CDR3 has 14 residues. The germline V and J ends were trimmed by 5 bases and 0 bases, with 10 bases remaining between them. Per the germline V gene, CDR1 is SEHNR and CDR2 is FQNEAQ (reference sequence).

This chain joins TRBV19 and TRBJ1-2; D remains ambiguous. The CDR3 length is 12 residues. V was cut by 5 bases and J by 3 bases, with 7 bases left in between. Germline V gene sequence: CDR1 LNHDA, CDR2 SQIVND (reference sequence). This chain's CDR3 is CASSPLYYGYTF. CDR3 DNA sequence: TGTGCCAGTAGTCCCCTGTACTATGGCTACACCTTC.

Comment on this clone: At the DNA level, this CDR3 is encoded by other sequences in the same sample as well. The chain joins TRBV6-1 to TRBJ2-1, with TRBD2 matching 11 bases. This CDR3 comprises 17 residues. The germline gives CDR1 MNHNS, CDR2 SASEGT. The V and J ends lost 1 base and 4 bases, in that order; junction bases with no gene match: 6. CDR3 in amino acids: CASSEEIAGGVYNEQFF. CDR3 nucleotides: TGTGCCAGCAGTGAAGAGATAGCGGGAGGGGTATACAATGAGCAGTTCTTC.

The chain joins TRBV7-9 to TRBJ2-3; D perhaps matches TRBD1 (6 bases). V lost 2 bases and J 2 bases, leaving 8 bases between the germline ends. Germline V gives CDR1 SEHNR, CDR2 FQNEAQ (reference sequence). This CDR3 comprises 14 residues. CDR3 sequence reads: CASSLNRDTDTQYF. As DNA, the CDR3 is TGTGCCAGCAGCTTAAACAGGGACACAGATACGCAGTATTTT.

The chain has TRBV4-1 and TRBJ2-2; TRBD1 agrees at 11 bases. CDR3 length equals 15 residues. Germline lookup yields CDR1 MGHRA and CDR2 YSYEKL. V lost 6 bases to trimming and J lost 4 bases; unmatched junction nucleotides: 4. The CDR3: CASSRTGGLTGELFF. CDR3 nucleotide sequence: TGCGCCAGCAGTAGGACAGGGGGCCTCACCGGGGAGCTGTTTTTT.

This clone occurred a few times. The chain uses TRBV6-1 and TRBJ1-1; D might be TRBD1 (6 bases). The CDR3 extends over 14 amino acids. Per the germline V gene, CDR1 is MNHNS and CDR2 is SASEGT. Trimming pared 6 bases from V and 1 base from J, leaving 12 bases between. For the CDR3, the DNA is TGTGCCAGCAGCCTCGGGGGCAGGAACACTGAAGCTTTCTTT. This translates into CASSLGGRNTEAFF.

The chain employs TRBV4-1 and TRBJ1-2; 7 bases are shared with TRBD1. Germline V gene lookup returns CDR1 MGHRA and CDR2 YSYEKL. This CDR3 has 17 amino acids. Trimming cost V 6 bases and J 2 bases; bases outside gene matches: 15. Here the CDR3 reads CASSELSGTAKNYGYTF. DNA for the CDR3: TGCGCCAGCAGTGAACTTTCCGGGACAGCCAAGAACTATGGCTACACCTTC.

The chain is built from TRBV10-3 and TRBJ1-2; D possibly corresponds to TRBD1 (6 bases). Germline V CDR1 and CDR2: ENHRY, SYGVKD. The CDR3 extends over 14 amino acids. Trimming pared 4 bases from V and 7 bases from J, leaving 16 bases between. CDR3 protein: CAISAPGGASGYTF. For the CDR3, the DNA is TGTGCCATCAGTGCCCCCGGGGGCGCTTCTGGCTACACCTTC.

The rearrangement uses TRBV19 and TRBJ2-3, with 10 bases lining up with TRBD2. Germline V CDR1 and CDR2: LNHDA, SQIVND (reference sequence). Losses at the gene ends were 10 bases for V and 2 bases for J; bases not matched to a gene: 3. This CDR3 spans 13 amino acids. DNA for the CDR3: TGTGCCACCGGACTAGCGGTCACAGATACGCAGTATTTT. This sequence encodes CATGLAVTDTQYF.

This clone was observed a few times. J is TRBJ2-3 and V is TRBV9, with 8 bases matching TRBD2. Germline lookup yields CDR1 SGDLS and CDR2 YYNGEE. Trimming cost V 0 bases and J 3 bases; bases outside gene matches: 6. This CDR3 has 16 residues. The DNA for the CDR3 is TGTGCCAGCAGCGTAGTTTCAGCGGGAGTAACAGATACGCAGTATTTT. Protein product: CASSVVSAGVTDTQYF.

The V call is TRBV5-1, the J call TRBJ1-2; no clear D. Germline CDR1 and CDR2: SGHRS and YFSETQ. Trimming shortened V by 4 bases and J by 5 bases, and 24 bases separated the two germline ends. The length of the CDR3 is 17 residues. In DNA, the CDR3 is TGCGCCAGCAGCCTAAGGAAAGGTTATCCATCCAAGTATGGCTACACCTTC. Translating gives CASSLRKGYPSKYGYTF. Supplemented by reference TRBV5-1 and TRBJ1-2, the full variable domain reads KAGVTQTPRYLIKTRGQQVTLSCSPISGHRSVSWYQQTPGQGLQFLFEYFSETQRNKGNFPGRFSGRQFSNSRSEMNVSTLELGDSALYLCASSLRKGYPSKYGYTFGSGTRLTVV.